This TCR beta chain originates from a study of blood T cell repertoires in COVID-19. The CDR3 consists of 18 residues. The germline CDR1 and CDR2 sequences are SGHNT and YENEEA. With 5 bases removed from V and 0 bases from J, the gap between germline ends came to 17 bases. The table lists this clone with a count of one. In the original analysis: Quantification of nucleated cells was approximated via reference gene primer amplification. The data were produced by immunoSEQ multiplex PCR, yet TCRdb's version contains in-frame clones alone and is incomplete. V and J calls plus clone size are reproduced from that table; the DNA served to infer D and trimming. The data show 200,000 to 250,000 clones, around 87% seen once.

This clonotype originated in a man aged 55 to 69 with acute or convalescent COVID-19. This rearrangement joins TRBV11-3 to TRBJ2-6, with unresolved D. The sample taken for sequencing was peripheral blood. Here the CDR3 DNA reads TGTGCCAGCAGCCCAGGTGCGTACCCCAACTCTGGGGCCAACGTCCTGACTTTC. This codes for CASSPGAYPNSGANVLTF.